This T cell receptor (beta chain) emerged from a study of blood T cell repertoires in COVID-19 (dated by TCRdb to the early 2020s). Regarding the research as a whole: Collaborator samples came from the United States, Italy and Spain and covered acute and convalescent phases of COVID-19. The samples were drawn from the first 160 participants of the ongoing ImmuneRACE study and from under 1,500 subjects provided by 6 global collaborators. Where available, HLA class I and class II types were taken from metadata supplied by the sample provider and were not determined by assay-based typing. The prospective study material was composed of cDNA or gDNA derived from T cells, B-cell-depleted T cells, or PBMCs. A de-identified subject ID, COVID-19 status, age in years and sex were almost always included in the sample metadata. A freely available public database, intended as a resource for researchers studying the immune response to SARS-CoV-2, is where the repertoires were released. Deeply sampled blood TCRbeta repertoires from subjects exposed to, actively infected with, or recovered from COVID-19 were included in the dataset. Paper-wide results and their limitations: The quantity of clinical and demographic metadata differed by source and by participant and was supplied without curation.

The CDR3 holds 13 amino acids from the cysteine to the phenylalanine. This entry keeps only the CDR3 DNA: 39 bases, framed from base 1. As encoded in the germline V gene (reference sequence), CDR1 is MNHEY while CDR2 is SMNVEV. The immunoSEQ Assay, a bias-controlled multiplex PCR, was used to amplify TCRbeta CDR3 regions from genomic DNA. The paper's processing steps were these. The number of nucleated cells in each sample was estimated from the amplification of reference gene primers within the assay. To quantify the absolute abundance of each unique TCRbeta CDR3 rearrangement, sequence reads were collapsed and filtered. For each sample, productive Simpson clonality was calculated as the square root of Simpson's diversity index over productive rearrangements. Imported from immuneACCESS, the table was reduced by TCRdb to in-frame sequences with V and J called. These copies leave out some clones; in studies compared against another copy, an unresolved V gene accounts for under half, and the cause of the remainder is not known. The V and J calls and clone size were taken over from that table, and D and trimming were inferred from the DNA. The sample table shows around 290,000 clones, and 70% to 90% are seen once. 0.75% to 1% of the sample lies in the top ten.

In the prospective study, participants were about 18 to 95 years old, resided in around 25 geographic areas of the United States, and were enrolled through a virtual design. In the prospective study, cohorts were assigned on the basis of participant-reported clinical history obtained from a screening survey and a study questionnaire. Recovered participants in ImmuneRACE Cohort 3 were defined by two consecutive negative NP/OP PCR tests, clearance by a healthcare professional, or resolution of symptoms. Each participant in the prospective study had whole blood, serum and a nasopharyngeal or oropharyngeal swab collected by mobile phlebotomists. Over an approximately two-month period, participants in the prospective study had the option of providing additional blood draws and questionnaires. Before DNA extraction, prospective study blood samples were shipped either frozen or at room temperature. Remarks on this clone: The specificity of this receptor is unknown. The junction departs from the called germline gene at one end, perhaps through a read error.

The sequence was obtained from a woman in her thirties who had recovered from COVID-19. The sample comprised PBMCs or T cells enriched from blood (not recorded which). The chain is encoded by TRBV27 joined to TRBJ2-7, and TRBD2 aligns with 11 junction nucleotides. The CDR3 region has the sequence CASSLKLAGELDF. The nucleotide sequence reads as follows: TGTGCCAGCAGTTTAAAACTAGCGGGAGAACTCGACTTC.